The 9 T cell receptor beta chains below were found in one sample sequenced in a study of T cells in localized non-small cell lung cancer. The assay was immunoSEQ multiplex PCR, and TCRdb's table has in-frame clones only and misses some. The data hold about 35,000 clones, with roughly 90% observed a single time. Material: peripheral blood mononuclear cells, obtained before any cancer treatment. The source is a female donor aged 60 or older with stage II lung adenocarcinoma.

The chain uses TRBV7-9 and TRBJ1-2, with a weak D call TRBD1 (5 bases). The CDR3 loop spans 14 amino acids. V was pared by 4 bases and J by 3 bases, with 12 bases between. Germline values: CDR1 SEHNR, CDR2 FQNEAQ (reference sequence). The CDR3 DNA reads TGTGCCAGCAGCTACGGGACCCCCTACTATGGCTACACCTTC. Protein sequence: CASSYGTPYYGYTF.

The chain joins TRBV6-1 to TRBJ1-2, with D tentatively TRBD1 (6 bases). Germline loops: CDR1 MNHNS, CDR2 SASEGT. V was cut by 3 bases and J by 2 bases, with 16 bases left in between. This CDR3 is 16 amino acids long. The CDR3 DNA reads TGTGCCAGCAGTGACCCACGGACAGCCTTAAACTATGGCTACACCTTC. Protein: CASSDPRTALNYGYTF.

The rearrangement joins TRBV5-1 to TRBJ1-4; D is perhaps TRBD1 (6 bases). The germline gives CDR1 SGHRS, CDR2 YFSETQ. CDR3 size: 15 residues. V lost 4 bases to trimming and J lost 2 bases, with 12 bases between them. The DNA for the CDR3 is TGCGCCAGCAGCCCTGGAGGGGGTACTAATGAAAAACTGTTTTTT. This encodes CASSPGGGTNEKLFF.

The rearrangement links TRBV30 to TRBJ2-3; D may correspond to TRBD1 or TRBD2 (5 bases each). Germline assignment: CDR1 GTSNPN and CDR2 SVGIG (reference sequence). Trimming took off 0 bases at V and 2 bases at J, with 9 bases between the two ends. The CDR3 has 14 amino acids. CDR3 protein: CAWSVGADTDTQYF. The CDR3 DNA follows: TGTGCCTGGAGTGTCGGGGCAGACACAGATACGCAGTATTTT.

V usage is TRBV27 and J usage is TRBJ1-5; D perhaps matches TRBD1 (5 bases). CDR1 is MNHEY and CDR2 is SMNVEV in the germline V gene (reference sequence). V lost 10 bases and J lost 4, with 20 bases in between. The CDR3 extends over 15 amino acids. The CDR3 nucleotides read TGTGCCACCCGGGCTGCTGGGACCTCGAATCAGCCCCAGCATTTT. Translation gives CATRAAGTSNQPQHF.

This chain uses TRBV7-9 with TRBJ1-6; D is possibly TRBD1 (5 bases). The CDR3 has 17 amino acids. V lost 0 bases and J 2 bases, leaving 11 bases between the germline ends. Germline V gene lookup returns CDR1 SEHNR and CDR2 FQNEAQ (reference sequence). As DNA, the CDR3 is TGTGCCAGCAGCTTAGCGCGGAGGGGCACCTATAATTCACCCCTCCACTTT. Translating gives CASSLARRGTYNSPLHF.

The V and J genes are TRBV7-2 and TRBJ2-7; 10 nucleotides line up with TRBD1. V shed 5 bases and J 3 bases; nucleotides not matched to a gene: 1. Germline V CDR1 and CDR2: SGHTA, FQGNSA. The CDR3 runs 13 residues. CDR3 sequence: CASSRDRGYEQYF. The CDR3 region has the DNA TGTGCCAGCAGCAGGGACAGGGGCTACGAGCAGTACTTC.

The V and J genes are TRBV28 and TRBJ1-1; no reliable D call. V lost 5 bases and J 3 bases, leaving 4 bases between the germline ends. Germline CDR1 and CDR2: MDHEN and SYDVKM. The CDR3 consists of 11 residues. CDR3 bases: TGTGCCAGCAGTCTTTACACTGAAGCTTTCTTT. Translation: CASSLYTEAFF. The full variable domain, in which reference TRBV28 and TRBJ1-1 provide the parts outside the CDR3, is DVKVTQSSRYLVKRTGEKVFLECVQDMDHENMFWYRQDPGLGLRLIYFSYDVKMKEKGDIPEGYSVSREKKERFSLILESASTNQTSMYLCASSLYTEAFFGQGTRLTVV.

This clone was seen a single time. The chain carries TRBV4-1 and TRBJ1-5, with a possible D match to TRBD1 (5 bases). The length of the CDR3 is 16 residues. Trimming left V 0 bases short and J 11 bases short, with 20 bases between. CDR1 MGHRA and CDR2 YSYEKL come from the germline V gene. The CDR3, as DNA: TGCGCCAGCAGCCAAGATCCAGGGACCCAATCTGGGGCCCAGCATTTT. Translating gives CASSQDPGTQSGAQHF.